This T cell receptor (beta chain) is from a study of CD8 T cells in ankylosing spondylitis. The CDR3 spans 15 residues. Trimming removed 5 bases at V and 5 bases at J, with 18 bases between. Per germline, CDR1 KGHDR and CDR2 SFDVKD. Study outcomes and limitations: Reports say disease-linked clones showed up significantly more in matched ankylosing spondylitis synovial fluid.

Each CDR3 protein is one row after TCRdb ran MiXCR on the 5' RACE reads. The table includes about 310,000 distinct CDR3 sequences, 20% detected once. With respect to this clonotype: The antigen is undetermined.

This sequence was found in a female donor with ankylosing spondylitis or in good health (not recorded which). The sequenced material came from blood, either unsorted or a sorted T cell fraction (not recorded which). The chain recombines TRBV24-1 with TRBJ2-7; D may match TRBD1 or TRBD2 (5 bases each). The CDR3 region is CATSVRCYRGDEQYF. The CDR3 DNA is TGTGCCACCAGTGTCCGATGCTATCGAGGGGACGAGCAGTACTTC.